The entry that follows covers one T cell receptor beta chain sequence. This entry belongs to a study of blood T cell repertoires in COVID-19. Assay used: immunoSEQ multiplex PCR; TCRdb lists only in-frame clones, some missing. The table lists 250,000 to 300,000 clones, around 90% of them singletons, with 1.5% to 2% in the top ten. CDR3 size: 14 residues. Germline V lookup: CDR1 SGDLS, CDR2 YYNGEE. V lost 5 bases, J lost 6 bases, and 17 bases lay in between. The sequencing sample was made of PBMCs or T cells enriched from blood (not recorded which). V is TRBV9 and J is TRBJ1-2, with D maybe TRBD1 (5 bases). The sequence was obtained from a woman aged 35 to 49 who had recovered from COVID-19. This CDR3 reads CASSQTVRGDGYTF. The CDR3, as DNA: TGTGCCAGCAGTCAGACCGTAAGGGGTGATGGCTACACCTTC.